The 20 T cell receptor beta chains presented below share a single source sample, sequenced in a study of hypomethylating agent response in myelodysplastic syndrome. Data came from immunoSEQ multiplex PCR; TCRdb stores just in-frame clones and leaves some out. The repertoire holds 5,400 or so clones, with around 80% as singletons. The sequencing here drew on bone marrow, taken before or after starting hypomethylating agent treatment for myelodysplastic syndrome (not recorded which). The receptors stem from a human donor with myelodysplastic syndrome.

The V call is TRBV2, the J call TRBJ1-5; 7 bases map to TRBD1. Germline V gene lookup returns CDR1 SNHLY and CDR2 FYNNEI. The CDR3 has 16 residues. Trimming cost V 9 bases and J 1 base; bases outside gene matches: 12. The CDR3: CASAPRQGVSNQPQHF. CDR3 sequence (DNA): TGTGCCAGTGCTCCTAGGCAGGGGGTGAGCAATCAGCCCCAGCATTTT.

The V and J genes are TRBV5-6 and TRBJ2-7, with 10 bases matching TRBD2. V shed 1 base, J shed 7 bases, and the junction held 11 bases outside the gene matches. This CDR3 contains 16 residues. In germline, CDR1 is SGHDT, CDR2 YYEEEE. The CDR3 here is CASSLFLTSGRQEQYF. The CDR3 DNA is TGTGCCAGCAGCTTGTTCCTGACTAGCGGGCGTCAAGAGCAGTACTTC.

The rearrangement links TRBV6-1 to TRBJ2-5, with 11 bases identical to TRBD2. V lost 4 bases, J lost 2 bases, and 3 bases stayed unmatched. Germline V gene lookup returns CDR1 MNHNS and CDR2 SASEGT. The CDR3 extends over 15 amino acids. The DNA of the CDR3 is TGTGCCAGCAGTGTATTAGCGGGGGGGCAAGAGACCCAGTACTTC. It specifies CASSVLAGGQETQYF.

This rearrangement joins TRBV6-6 to TRBJ2-7; 8 nucleotides align to TRBD1. Germline assignment: CDR1 MNHNY and CDR2 SVGAGI (reference sequence). V lost 2 bases and J lost 2; bases outside the gene matches: 8. This CDR3 is built from 16 residues. This CDR3 is CASSYDLGQGTYEQYF. The CDR3 nucleotides read TGTGCCAGCAGTTACGACTTAGGACAGGGTACCTACGAGCAGTACTTC.

This clone was detected only a few times. This rearrangement joins TRBV7-6 to TRBJ2-1; D might be TRBD1 (5 bases). Germline CDR1 reads SGHVS; CDR2 reads FNYEAQ. V was clipped by 5 bases and J by 8 bases, with 13 bases between them. The length of the CDR3 is 13 residues. The CDR3 protein is CASSASREHEQFF. CDR3 DNA sequence: TGTGCCAGCAGCGCCTCCAGGGAACATGAGCAGTTCTTC.

This chain joins TRBV7-6 and TRBJ2-5; D uncertain. Per germline, CDR1 SGHVS and CDR2 FNYEAQ. The CDR3 loop spans 11 amino acids. V shed 5 bases and J shed 5 bases, with 6 bases lying between them. The CDR3 nucleotides are TGTGCCAGCAGCCCCGGGGAGACCCAGTACTTC. Translated, it gives CASSPGETQYF.

This clone was found once. The chain joins TRBV11-2 to TRBJ2-2; 7 bases line up with TRBD1. The germline V gene has CDR1 SGHAT and CDR2 FQNNGV. CDR3 length equals 16 residues. V lost 1 base and J lost 4; bases outside the gene matches: 6. The CDR3 bases are TGTGCCAGCAGCTTAGGAGGGGGCTCGGGCACCGGGGAGCTGTTTTTT. The encoded protein is CASSLGGGSGTGELFF. Looking up the rest from reference TRBV11-2 and TRBJ2-2 gives the full variable domain: EAGVAQSPRYKIIEKRQSVAFWCNPISGHATLYWYQQILGQGPKLLIQFQNNGVVDDSQLPKDRFSAERLKGVDSTLKIQPAKLEDSAVYLCASSLGGGSGTGELFFGEGSRLTVL.

The chain is built from TRBV14 and TRBJ1-3, with D tentatively TRBD1 (6 bases). V lost 2 bases and J lost 4, with 12 bases in between. This CDR3 has 15 amino acids. CDR1 and CDR2 from the germline V gene are SGHDN and FVKESK. The CDR3 is CASSQTGLRGNTIYF. DNA of the CDR3: TGTGCCAGCAGCCAAACAGGGCTGAGGGGAAACACCATATATTTT.

The chain recombines TRBV7-2 with TRBJ2-3, with TRBD2 identical over 7 bases. V lost 4 bases, J lost 2 bases, and 18 bases stayed unmatched. The CDR3 loop spans 19 amino acids. The germline V gene has CDR1 SGHTA and CDR2 FQGNSA. This CDR3 is CASSSIGPTSAGITDTQYF. In DNA form, the CDR3 reads TGTGCCAGCAGCTCCATAGGGCCCACTAGCGCGGGAATCACAGATACGCAGTATTTT.

The V and J genes are TRBV5-1 and TRBJ2-7; TRBD1 matches 8 bases. The trim removed 3 bases at V and 5 bases at J, leaving 4 bases unmatched. Germline V gene data show CDR1 as SGHRS and CDR2 as YFSETQ. The CDR3 has 13 amino acids. CDR3 loop: CASSWTGSHEQYF. The CDR3 DNA reads as TGCGCCAGCAGCTGGACAGGGAGCCACGAGCAGTACTTC.

The chain is built from TRBV11-2 and TRBJ1-4, with D possibly TRBD1 on 5 matching bases. V dropped 5 bases and J dropped 0 bases, with 13 bases sitting between them. Germline assignment: CDR1 SGHAT and CDR2 FQNNGV. The CDR3 contains 16 residues. CDR3 sequence reads: CASSPFTGATNEKLFF. CDR3 bases: TGTGCCAGCAGCCCCTTTACAGGCGCAACTAATGAAAAACTGTTTTTT.

CDR3 in DNA: TGTGCCAGCAGTGTCCGGCGGGTTACAAGCTCCTACGAGCAGTACTTC. Translating it yields CASSVRRVTSSYEQYF. This chain connects TRBV28 to TRBJ2-7, with D tentatively TRBD2 (5 bases). The V and J ends lost 5 bases and 0 bases respectively, with 17 bases between them. The CDR3 has 16 residues. Germline CDR1 reads MDHEN; CDR2 reads SYDVKM.

The chain combines TRBV7-8 with TRBJ1-1; 9 positions match TRBD1. In germline, CDR1 is SGHVS, CDR2 FQNEAQ. V lost 3 bases and J lost 5; bases outside the gene matches: 4. The CDR3 sequence is 14 residues long. DNA for the CDR3: TGTGCCAGCAGCTTGAAGGGGACAGGGACTGAAGCTTTCTTT. Its protein product is CASSLKGTGTEAFF.

The CDR3 loop is CATHEDTEKGSYNSPLHF. The DNA for the CDR3 is TGTGCCACCCACGAAGACACCGAAAAAGGCTCCTATAATTCACCCCTCCACTTT. J is TRBJ1-6 and V is TRBV7-9; unclear D gene. Germline V gene sequence: CDR1 SEHNR, CDR2 FQNEAQ (reference sequence). Trimming left V 10 bases short and J 0 bases short, with 22 bases between. The CDR3 spans 18 residues.

V gene TRBV6-4 combines with J gene TRBJ2-1, with a possible D match to TRBD2 (6 bases). Germline CDR1 and CDR2: MRHNA and SNTAGT. V dropped 8 bases and J dropped 4 bases, with 12 bases sitting between them. The CDR3 is made up of 13 amino acids. The CDR3 region is CASGRDFYNEQFF. CDR3 coding DNA: TGTGCCAGCGGACGGGACTTTTACAATGAGCAGTTCTTC.

This clone counts as large. The rearrangement links TRBV19 to TRBJ1-2; the D gene is possibly TRBD1 (6 bases). The CDR3 has 15 residues. The V end was cut by 8 bases, the J end by 0 bases, with 16 bases between. The germline gives CDR1 LNHDA, CDR2 SQIVND (reference sequence). The CDR3 loop is CASSPRDIANYGYTF. In DNA, the CDR3 is TGTGCCAGTTCCCCTCGGGACATCGCTAACTATGGCTACACCTTC.

The rearrangement joins TRBV4-3 to TRBJ1-4, with D maybe TRBD1 (5 bases). The CDR3 contains 15 residues. Trimming removed 4 bases from V and 4 bases from J, with 13 bases in between. Germline loops: CDR1 LGHNA, CDR2 YSLEER. CDR3 in DNA: TGCGCCAGCAGCCGTCGCTGGGGGAATAATGAAAAACTGTTTTTT. It specifies CASSRRWGNNEKLFF.

This chain joins TRBV7-9 and TRBJ1-1, with D possibly TRBD1 on 6 matching bases. The CDR3 loop spans 14 amino acids. Germline CDR1 reads SEHNR; CDR2 reads FQNEAQ (reference sequence). Between the trimmed V and J ends, which lost 6 bases and 3 bases, there was a span of 14 bases. The CDR3 region has the DNA TGTGCCAGCAGGACAACAGGGTCGGACACTGAAGCTTTCTTT. It is translated as CASRTTGSDTEAFF. The variable domain in full, completed from reference TRBV7-9 and TRBJ1-1, reads DTGVSQNPRHKITKRGQNVTFRCDPISEHNRLYWYRQTLGQGPEFLTYFQNEAQLEKSRLLSDRFSAERPKGSFSTLEIQRTEQGDSAMYLCASRTTGSDTEAFFGQGTRLTVV.

This clone ranks as hyperexpanded (1% or more). The chain joins TRBV2 to TRBJ2-7; 8 bases line up with TRBD1. V was pared by 6 bases and J by 2 bases, with 3 bases of the junction left unmatched. The CDR3 runs to 13 residues. Germline CDR1 reads SNHLY; CDR2 reads FYNNEI. CDR3 nucleotides: TGTGCCAGCAGGGGGACAGGTCCCTACGAGCAGTACTTC. Its protein product is CASRGTGPYEQYF.

The chain combines TRBV2 with TRBJ2-2, with 8 bases aligning to TRBD1. V lost 8 bases, J lost 4 bases, and 9 bases stayed unmatched. From germline, CDR1 is SNHLY and CDR2 FYNNEI. There are 15 residues in the CDR3. The CDR3: CASSLGQGATGELFF. DNA of the CDR3: TGTGCCAGCTCTCTTGGGCAGGGGGCCACCGGGGAGCTGTTTTTT.